What follows is one T cell receptor beta chain and its context. This record comes from a study of blood T cells in healthy people across ages. As for the study in general: Per two T cells, about one barcoded beta molecule was captured through template switching.

Germline loops: CDR1 LNHNV, CDR2 YYDKDF (reference sequence). The CDR3 loop spans 15 amino acids. The J segment lost 5 bases and the V segment lost 0 bases, leaving 6 bases of the junction unmatched. The second PCR ran roughly 6 to 12 cycles with a sample-barcoded 5' primer and J-beta primers. MiXCR, run by TCRdb on the 5' RACE reads, gives a single entry per CDR3 protein. The repertoire holds roughly 930,000 distinct CDR3 sequences, about 44% seen once, with roughly 13% in the top ten. This TCR was recovered from a man aged 25 to 40 in good health. Sequencing was carried out using blood. The chain couples TRBV15 to TRBJ2-5; 7 positions match TRBD1. CDR3 in amino acids: CATSRERGLFETQYF. In DNA, the CDR3 is TGTGCCACCAGCAGAGAGAGGGGGCTCTTTGAGACCCAGTACTTC.